Below are 22 T cell receptor beta chains sequenced from a single sample in a study of human T cells and chemical hapten exposure. Time point reported: patch test 3, about 24 weeks after DPC sensitization. Sample treatment: therapeutic diphenylcyclopropenone sensitization with weekly scalp DPC. TCRdb called the RACE reads again in MiXCR, with one record for every CDR3 protein. There are some 84,000 distinct CDR3 sequences in the sample; 10% to 13% occur only once, and 3.7% lies in the top ten. The sequences come from whole blood, collected in connection with sensitization to the hapten diphenylcyclopropenone (DPC). These TCRs come from a woman aged 45 to 65 with alopecia areata. Some clones in this sample may be carry-over from other donors' samples.

This clonotype was counted ten times or more. This chain joins TRBV12-3 or TRBV12-4 and TRBJ1-1; the D gene is possibly TRBD1 (5 bases). This CDR3 spans 15 amino acids. The V gene lost 2 bases and the J gene lost 6 bases, with 16 bases spanning the gap. The CDR3 here is CASSLHGASKPEAFF. The DNA for the CDR3 is TGTGCCAGCAGTTTACACGGGGCAAGCAAGCCTGAAGCTTTCTTT.

This clonotype was counted at least ten times. This rearrangement joins TRBV6-2 or TRBV6-3 to TRBJ2-2, with D perhaps TRBD2 (5 bases). This CDR3 has 16 amino acids. With 0 bases removed from V and 4 bases from J, the gap between germline ends came to 12 bases. Germline values: CDR1 MNHEY, CDR2 SVGEGT. The CDR3 region has the DNA TGTGCCAGCAGTTACTCACGGAGGACGGGCACCGGGGAGCTGTTTTTT. This encodes CASSYSRRTGTGELFF.

The V and J genes are TRBV3-1 and TRBJ1-1; D is unresolved. The CDR3 loop spans 15 amino acids. The V end was cut by 4 bases, the J end by 7 bases, with 19 bases between. The V gene's germline CDR1 is LGHDT and CDR2 YNNKEL (reference sequence). DNA for the CDR3: TGTGCCAGCAGCCCTTCGGCCCCGGAAGGTCTTGAAGCTTTCTTT. The encoded protein is CASSPSAPEGLEAFF.

This clonotype was counted a single time. This could be a read error, since a much larger clone is one nucleotide away. V is TRBV7-2 and J is TRBJ2-5, with D maybe TRBD1 (6 bases). This CDR3 spans 15 amino acids. Germline CDR1 reads SGHTA; CDR2 reads FQGNSA. V dropped 5 bases and J dropped 5 bases, with 18 bases sitting between them. The DNA for the CDR3 is TGTGCCAGCAGCCCCCGGACAGAGGGCGCGGAGACCCAGTACTTC. Its protein is CASSPRTEGAETQYF.

This clonotype was seen more than once but under ten times. V is TRBV4-2 and J is TRBJ2-1, with 9 bases fitting TRBD1. The V gene end was trimmed by 0 bases and the J gene end by 2 bases; junction bases not matched to a gene: 8. Germline lookup yields CDR1 LGHNA and CDR2 YNFKEQ. This CDR3 spans 18 amino acids. CDR3 in amino acids: CASSQDPGQGRAYNEQFF. CDR3 nucleotides: TGTGCCAGCAGCCAAGATCCGGGACAGGGAAGGGCCTACAATGAGCAGTTCTTC.

This chain connects TRBV20-1 to TRBJ2-7; 12 nucleotides agree with TRBD1. CDR1 is DFQATT, CDR2 SNEGSKA, per germline (reference sequence). Trimming took 6 bases from V and 5 from J; bases not matched to a gene: 5. The CDR3 length is 13 residues. Here the CDR3 reads CSAGDRGLHEQYF. In nucleotides, the CDR3 is TGCAGTGCGGGGGACAGGGGGCTTCACGAGCAGTACTTC.

This clonotype was found many times. The chain carries TRBV6-2 or TRBV6-3 and TRBJ1-6; 9 bases align to TRBD1. Germline CDR1 is MNHEY and CDR2 is SVGEGT. The CDR3 loop spans 13 amino acids. V was clipped by 5 bases and J by 11 bases; unmatched bases: 4. CDR3 protein: CASSGTGNPPLHF. The DNA of the CDR3 is TGTGCCAGCAGTGGGACAGGGAATCCACCCCTCCACTTT.

The gene calls are TRBV5-6 and TRBJ1-1, with D uncertain. V gave up 4 bases and J gave up 0 bases, with 13 bases separating them. Per germline, CDR1 SGHDT and CDR2 YYEEEE. The CDR3 is 15 residues long. CDR3 protein: CASSGLVGLNTEAFF. CDR3 nucleotide sequence: TGTGCCAGCAGCGGCTTGGTAGGCTTGAACACTGAAGCTTTCTTT. Looking up the rest from reference TRBV5-6 and TRBJ1-1 gives the full variable domain: DAGVTQSPTHLIKTRGQQVTLRCSPKSGHDTVSWYQQALGQGPQFIFQYYEEEERQRGNFPDRFSGHQFPNYSSELNVNALLLGDSALYLCASSGLVGLNTEAFFGQGTRLTVV.

A few counts support this clonotype. The chain uses TRBV14 and TRBJ1-1; D is ambiguous. CDR1 and CDR2 (germline): SGHDN, FVKESK. This CDR3 spans 14 amino acids. The ends were cut back, 2 bases at V and 0 bases at J, with 7 bases in the middle. CDR3 protein: CASSQPGLNTEAFF. In DNA, the CDR3 is TGTGCCAGCAGCCAACCAGGTTTGAACACTGAAGCTTTCTTT.

In its sample, this clonotype was seen many times. This rearrangement joins TRBV29-1 to TRBJ1-6; TRBD1 agrees at 11 bases. Germline CDR1 reads SQVTM; CDR2 reads ANQGSEA. CDR3 length equals 15 residues. The trim removed 4 bases at V and 6 bases at J, leaving 5 bases unmatched. The CDR3 DNA is TGCAGCGTTGCCTACGGGACAGGGGGTAATTCACCCCTCCACTTT. Protein product: CSVAYGTGGNSPLHF.

This clonotype was recorded many times. This chain uses TRBV7-2 with TRBJ2-7, with unresolved D. From germline, CDR1 is SGHTA and CDR2 FQGNSA. This CDR3 has 14 amino acids. The V end was cut by 2 bases, the J end by 6 bases, with 14 bases between. The CDR3 bases are TGTGCCAGCAGCTTAAATATTGCTAGGCTCGAGCAGTACTTC. Its protein product is CASSLNIARLEQYF.

On this clonotype itself: This may be a read error: a much more frequent sequence differs by one nucleotide. The chain is built from TRBV28 and TRBJ1-5; no reliable D call. The CDR3 length is 15 residues. Germline V gene sequence: CDR1 MDHEN, CDR2 SYDVKM. The CDR3 sequence is CAATGGGRLNQSQHF. The CDR3 DNA follows: TGTGCCGCCACCGGCGGCGGGCGCCTAAATCAGTCCCAGCATTTT.

Many counts were recorded for this clonotype. This rearrangement joins TRBV6-1 to TRBJ1-2; a weak D match, TRBD1 (6 bases). The CDR3 contains 13 residues. CDR1 MNHNS and CDR2 SASEGT come from the germline V gene. V shed 6 bases and J shed 14 bases, with 22 bases lying between them. Written as DNA, the CDR3 is TGTGCCAGCAGCATCGGACAGACGGTTGTATATACCTTC. This sequence encodes CASSIGQTVVYTF.

This clonotype appeared many times. The CDR3 region is CASSSGTSHTQYF. The CDR3 coding sequence is TGTGCCAGCAGTTCCGGGACTAGTCACACGCAGTATTTT. The rearrangement joins TRBV12-3 or TRBV12-4 to TRBJ2-3, with 8 bases fitting TRBD2. The CDR3 has 13 residues. Trimming removed 4 bases from V and 9 bases from J; junction bases left unmatched: 6.

This clonotype was picked up many times. The genes are TRBV11-2 and TRBJ2-7; 8 positions match TRBD2. Trimming at V came to 5 bases and at J to 5 bases, leaving 8 bases not matched to a gene. Germline CDR1 and CDR2: SGHAT and FQNNGV. The CDR3 totals 14 residues. The CDR3 DNA follows: TGTGCCAGCAGCCGGCCGGGAGGGCCAGACGAGCAGTACTTC. Its translation: CASSRPGGPDEQYF.

The rearrangement uses TRBV2 and TRBJ2-4; perhaps TRBD2 as D (6 bases). CDR1 is SNHLY and CDR2 is FYNNEI in the germline V gene. V dropped 4 bases and J dropped 1 base, with 14 bases sitting between them. This CDR3 has 16 amino acids. This CDR3 is CASSVGAGRAKNIQYF. DNA for the CDR3: TGTGCCAGCAGTGTCGGAGCGGGTCGGGCCAAAAACATTCAGTACTTC.

Only a few counts were recorded for this clonotype. The chain employs TRBV29-1 and TRBJ1-6, with 11 bases identical to TRBD1. The CDR3 has 13 residues. Germline CDR1 reads SQVTM; CDR2 reads ANQGSEA. Trimming took 4 bases from V and 9 from J; bases not matched to a gene: 2. The CDR3 coding sequence is TGCAGCGTTGGGACAGGGGGCAGTTCACCCCTCCACTTT. It codes for CSVGTGGSSPLHF.

This clonotype was counted only a few times. This chain links TRBV3-1 with TRBJ1-2; D uncertain. The CDR3 is made up of 13 amino acids. The V gene lost 3 bases and the J gene lost 3 bases, with 8 bases spanning the gap. Per the germline V gene, CDR1 is LGHDT and CDR2 is YNNKEL (reference sequence). The DNA of the CDR3 is TGTGCCAGCAGCCACGAGCTGGACTATGGCTACACCTTC. As protein: CASSHELDYGYTF.

The CDR3: CASGRQGAREKLFF. The DNA of the CDR3 is TGTGCCAGCGGGCGACAGGGGGCGAGGGAAAAACTGTTTTTT. The chain has TRBV27 and TRBJ1-4; 10 bases align to TRBD1. This CDR3 region has 14 residues. Germline values: CDR1 MNHEY, CDR2 SMNVEV (reference sequence). The trim removed 8 bases at V and 8 bases at J, leaving 8 bases unmatched.

This clonotype was counted at least ten times. This chain uses TRBV5-1 with TRBJ2-7; a weak D match, TRBD2 (6 bases). The CDR3 has 13 residues. Trimming left V 4 bases short and J 6 bases short, with 14 bases between. Germline V lookup: CDR1 SGHRS, CDR2 YFSETQ. The CDR3 DNA is TGCGCCAGCAGCCCAGCTAGCGAGTTCGAGCAGTACTTC. This codes for CASSPASEFEQYF.

This clonotype was seen a single time. The chain combines TRBV18 with TRBJ1-3; no definite D call. Looked up from germline, CDR1 is KGHSH and CDR2 is LQKENI. The CDR3 has 14 amino acids. V lost 3 bases, J lost 6 bases, and 12 bases lay in between. The CDR3 DNA is TGTGCCAGCTCACCTGAAGGGATCATAAACACCATATATTTT. It translates to CASSPEGIINTIYF.

This clonotype was counted a few times. V usage is TRBV6-4 and J usage is TRBJ2-1; a possible D gene is TRBD2 (6 bases). Germline CDR1 and CDR2: MRHNA and SNTAGT. CDR3 length: 15 amino acids. V was shortened by 4 bases and J by 2 bases, with 12 bases between the two germline ends. The DNA for the CDR3 is TGTGCCAGCAGTGGGGACTCTGGCGCCTACAATGAGCAGTTCTTC. Its translation is CASSGDSGAYNEQFF.